This TCR beta chain was obtained from a study of blood T cell repertoires in COVID-19 (dated by TCRdb to about 2020). General notes on the study: The collaborator samples originated in the United States, Italy and Spain and spanned the acute and convalescent phases of COVID-19. The prospective study material was composed of cDNA or gDNA derived from T cells, B-cell-depleted T cells, or PBMCs. Subjects who had been exposed to COVID-19, were actively infected with it, or had recovered from it provided the deeply sampled blood TCRbeta repertoires that made up the dataset. The repertoires were made available in a free public database intended to serve as a resource for research on the immune response to SARS-CoV-2. The samples were drawn from the first 160 participants of the ongoing ImmuneRACE study and from over a thousand subjects provided by 6 global collaborators. The sample metadata nearly always contained a de-identified subject ID, COVID-19 status, age in years and sex. HLA class I and class II types, where available, came from metadata supplied by the sample provider rather than from assay-based typing.

Regarding this clone: What this receptor recognizes is not known. Base quality data are lacking; no much larger clone is found one base away.

The immunoSEQ Assay, a bias-controlled multiplex PCR, was used to amplify TCRbeta CDR3 regions from genomic DNA. In the source study's methods: The number of nucleated cells in each sample was estimated by amplification of reference gene primers within the assay. To quantify the absolute abundance of each unique TCRbeta CDR3 rearrangement, sequence reads were collapsed and filtered. For each sample, productive Simpson clonality was calculated as the square root of Simpson's diversity index across productive rearrangements. Held by TCRdb, this immuneACCESS table contains in-frame sequences only and omits some clones. Under half of the omission traces to an unresolved V gene where checked; the cause of the rest is unknown. That table gives V, J and clone size, and the DNA gave D and trimming. Across this sample there are about 250,000 clones, with around 85% seen only once. Roughly 4.3% of the sample lies in the top ten.

Participants in the prospective study were aged roughly 18 to 100 years, lived in under 30 United States geographic areas, and enrolled through a virtual design. Cohort assignment in the prospective study relied on participant-reported clinical history from a screening survey and a study questionnaire. Recovered participants in ImmuneRACE Cohort 3 were defined as having two consecutive negative NP/OP PCR tests, clearance from a healthcare professional, or resolution of symptoms. In the prospective study, whole blood, serum and a nasopharyngeal or oropharyngeal swab were collected from each participant by mobile phlebotomists. Participants in the prospective study had the option to provide additional blood draws and questionnaires over an approximately 2-month period. Prospective study blood samples were shipped either frozen or at room temperature before DNA extraction. On the study overall, not on this receptor specifically: How much clinical and demographic metadata was included differed by source and by participant, and the metadata was provided uncurated.

V is cut by 4 bases and J by 1 base, and the space between the germline ends is 9 bases. Sequences GTSNPN (CDR1) and SVGIG (CDR2) are obtained from the germline V gene (reference sequence). Including the terminal cysteine and phenylalanine, the CDR3 comprises 13 residues. Here the CDR3 DNA is all that survives: 39 bases in frame from base 1. Material: PBMCs or T cells enriched from blood (not recorded which). The rearrangement combines TRBV30 with TRBJ2-3; a tentative D match to TRBD2 spans 5 bases. The sequence was obtained from a woman aged 30 to 39 who had recovered from COVID-19. The CDR3 is CAWTPGGTDTQYF. The bases are TGTGCCTGGACCCCCGGGGGCACAGATACGCAGTATTTT. The full variable domain, with segments outside the CDR3 supplied by the reference TRBV30 and TRBJ2-3 proteins, appears as SQTIHQWPATLVQPVGSPLSLECTVEGTSNPNLYWYRQAAGRGLQLLFYSVGIGQISSEVPQNLSASRPQDRQFILSSKKLLLSDSGFYLCAWTPGGTDTQYFGPGTRLTVL.